This TCR beta chain emerged from a study of shared clonotypes between healthy human individuals (dated by TCRdb to about 2020). Turning to the overall study: A couple of women and three men aged 18 to 49 years were included in the cohort. For each donor, three plates each were used for CD4 naive and CD4 memory, two plates were used for CD8 naive, and one plate was used for CD8 memory. To estimate repertoire size and how much clonotypes are shared between individuals, the study performed deep sequencing of blood TCR repertoires from a few healthy adults. Libraries were prepared and TCR repertoires were sequenced by different laboratories using diverse techniques, in order to increase sequencing depth and limit assay-specific biases. Per donor, leukapheresis produced somewhere between about 0.8 and 9.5 billion PBMCs. Results the study describes overall, beyond this receptor: Pairwise subsampling led to the expectation that sequencing depth would affect the degree of clonotype sharing among donors. Rarefaction of sorted-subset datasets indicated incomplete sequencing despite the large sequencing depth. When a few donors were compared, the shared fraction of clonotypes was about 5.2% for naive CD4, 3.5% to 4% for naive CD8, 2.3% for memory CD4, and 0.35% to 0.5% for memory CD8. Compared with non-shared clonotypes, the clonotypes found in all four sorted-subset donors had higher generation probabilities. Naive subsets generally had larger estimated clonotype richness than memory subsets did. The small number of donors limited the genetic and exposure-history diversity represented. Only blood was sampled, and tissue TCR repertoires likely differ from those in blood.

CD8 naive samples were obtained by positive selection for CCR7 among CD45RO-negative cells, yielding a CD45RA+CCR7+ population from which TemRA cells were excluded. The donors were healthy, HIV-negative adults who had no recently reported acute infections or vaccinations. Every donor was a Caucasian adult living in Nashville, Tennessee, USA. Blood was obtained by leukapheresis, after which PBMCs were separated by Ficoll-Histopaque density gradient centrifugation and cryopreserved in liquid nitrogen vapor phase. Analytical flow cytometry was used to check the purity and quantity of every magnetically sorted T cell population. Each sorted fraction had its genomic DNA isolated and then quantified by UV absorbance on a Nanodrop 2000c. This clone occurred once. Its antigen is not yet known. No base quality information exists; no much larger clone differs at one position. Its CDR3 holds 13 amino acids, cysteine through phenylalanine. Only the CDR3 DNA stays, 39 bases, in frame from base 1. A distance of 13 bases separates the germline ends of V and J, which lose 4 bases and 7 bases respectively. Reading the germline V gene (reference sequence) gives CDR1 SEHNR and CDR2 FQNEAQ.

TCR CDR3 regions were amplified from genomic DNA by multiplex PCR using the deep immunoSEQ assay. Extracted genomic DNA from each cell subset was spread evenly across all wells of several immunoSEQ 96-well plates, with each plate serving as a replicate. Each replicate PCR for sorted subsets received approximately 220 ng genomic DNA, equal to roughly 30,000 T cell genomes. Purified libraries were measured with a Qubit 3.0 fluorometer, size-checked on a Bioanalyzer 2100, and measured again with the KAPA Library Quantification kit. Every immunoSEQ 96-well plate was sequenced on a separate single-read 150-cycle Illumina NextSeq 550 flow cell. Concerning the study's data processing: Because the immunoSEQ output included only junctional sequences and no quality scores, the filtering could not be the same as the filtering used for full-length reads. Sequences were annotated with PyIR, a Python wrapper for IgBLAST v1.9, and V/J genes and CDR3 were assigned using IMGT germline references. Reads were removed for weak V/J assignments (E-value above 1e-6), missing CDR3, stop codons, out-of-frame junctions, or ambiguous translated residues. V3J clonotypes were defined as sequences sharing the same inferred V gene, J gene, and CDR3 amino acid sequence. Percentage overlap between repertoires was computed as shared unique clonotypes divided by the size of the smaller repertoire. Richness of each repertoire was evaluated using RTK rarefaction, the Chao1 estimator, and Recon v2.1 estimates of unobserved clonotypes. For all TCRbeta clonotypes obtained by the gDNA method from a handful of donors, generation probabilities were computed with OLGA. TCRdb took over this immuneACCESS table, retaining in-frame rearrangements with V and J assigned. Such tables are incomplete; in checked studies, under half of the missing clones stem from an unresolved V gene, and the remainder is unexplained. V and J calls and clone size are copied from that table; D and trimming were computed from the DNA. The sample includes about 2 million clones, with less than 95% observed a single time. Clones ranked in the top ten supply 1% to 1.5% of the sample.

The source of this sequence is a young man in good health. Material: naive CD8+ T cells sorted from blood. The cell subset or site label corresponds to: CD45RA+CCR7+. Here the chain combines TRBV7-9 and TRBJ1-1, with TRBD1 tentatively as D gene (6 bases match). The CDR3 region has the sequence CASSSNDRYEAFF. At the DNA level, the sequence is TGTGCCAGCAGCTCCAACGACAGGTATGAAGCTTTCTTT.